The 28 T cell receptor beta chains given below trace back to one sample, sequenced in a study of Graves' ophthalmopathy and Graves' hyperthyroidism. RNA transcripts provided the template for amplifying TCR beta CDR3 regions. RT-PCR was first run with HTBI primers, then multiplex PCR in a second round. TCRdb reprocessed the multiplex PCR reads via MiXCR and lists one record per CDR3 protein. The sample has 200,000 to 250,000 distinct CDR3 sequences, around a fifth seen once. The sequencing input was peripheral blood. These receptors originate from a woman between 45 and 65 years old with Graves' ophthalmopathy.

This clonotype was found many times. The V and J genes are TRBV20-1 and TRBJ2-2; the match to TRBD2 covers 8 bases. The CDR3 totals 17 residues. Germline CDR1 DFQATT, CDR2 SNEGSKA (reference sequence). The J segment lost 2 bases and the V segment lost 1 base, leaving 9 bases of the junction unmatched. CDR3 sequence (DNA): TGCAGTGCTAGAGTAGGGCATAGCGGGACTAACACCGGGGAGCTGTTTTTT. Amino acids: CSARVGHSGTNTGELFF.

The sample holds many counts of this clonotype. The gene calls are TRBV6-4 and TRBJ1-6; D may be TRBD1 (5 bases). The CDR3 runs 14 residues. Trimming stripped 4 bases from V and 10 bases from J, with 14 bases between. Germline CDR1 and CDR2: MRHNA and SNTAGT. CDR3 loop: CASSGGLGDSPLHF. The CDR3 DNA follows: TGTGCCAGCAGTGGAGGCCTCGGGGACTCACCCCTCCACTTT.

This clonotype has only one observation. The V call is TRBV12-3 or TRBV12-4, the J call TRBJ2-7; weak D call: TRBD1 (5 bases). Trimming removed 5 bases at V and 4 bases at J, with 9 bases between. The CDR3 is made up of 12 amino acids. The CDR3 DNA sequence: TGTGCCAGCAGTCGGACAAAATACGAGCAGTACTTC. It specifies CASSRTKYEQYF.

This clonotype was seen repeatedly, ten times or more. V usage is TRBV2 and J usage is TRBJ1-2, with 8 bases aligning to TRBD1. The CDR3 has 15 residues. Germline CDR1 SNHLY, CDR2 FYNNEI. The ends lost 4 bases at V and 7 bases at J; junction bases unmatched: 11. The CDR3 reads CASSATGAQKFGYTF. The CDR3, as DNA: TGTGCCAGCAGTGCGACAGGGGCACAGAAGTTTGGCTACACCTTC.

This clonotype was seen many times. V is TRBV28 and J is TRBJ2-7; a weak D match, TRBD2 (6 bases). V was clipped by 7 bases and J by 4 bases, with 11 bases between them. This CDR3 comprises 12 residues. Germline CDR1 MDHEN, CDR2 SYDVKM. CDR3 nucleotide sequence: TGTGCCAGCAAGGCGGGAAGTTACGAGCAGTACTTC. Amino acid sequence: CASKAGSYEQYF.

Only a few counts were recorded for this clonotype. The genes are TRBV6-2 or TRBV6-3 and TRBJ2-7; 10 positions agree with TRBD2. J gave up 11 bases and V 2 bases, and 0 bases lay outside the gene matches. The CDR3 sequence is 11 residues long. Germline values: CDR1 MNHEY, CDR2 SVGEGT. The CDR3 protein is CASSYGTSEYF. The CDR3, as DNA: TGTGCCAGCAGTTACGGGACTAGCGAGTACTTC.

This clonotype was detected many times. V and J are TRBV12-3 or TRBV12-4 and TRBJ1-1; D remains unclear. The CDR3 length is 11 residues. Trimming cost V 7 bases and J 6 bases, with 9 bases left between them. The CDR3 sequence: CASKHRAEAFF. The DNA for the CDR3 is TGTGCCAGCAAGCACCGGGCTGAAGCTTTCTTT.

There are many counts of this clonotype. The rearrangement joins TRBV11-2 to TRBJ2-7; no reliable D call. CDR3 size: 12 residues. Per the germline V gene, CDR1 is SGHAT and CDR2 is FQNNGV. Between the trimmed V and J ends, which lost 9 bases and 3 bases, there was a span of 12 bases. The CDR3 coding sequence is TGTGCCAGTCGCAGTGGCGGCTACGAGCAGTACTTC. Translation: CASRSGGYEQYF.

Many counts were recorded for this clonotype. The CDR3 DNA follows: TGTGCCAGCAGCACCGGGGACAGGGTGGCGGAGACCCAGTACTTC. Amino acids: CASSTGDRVAETQYF. The chain has TRBV12-3 or TRBV12-4 and TRBJ2-5; TRBD1 agrees at 9 bases. This CDR3 has 15 amino acids. V gave up 6 bases and J gave up 5 bases; unmatched junction bases: 10.

The genes are TRBV2 and TRBJ2-5; D not certain. The germline CDR1 and CDR2 sequences are SNHLY and FYNNEI. V lost 2 bases, J lost 3 bases, and 10 bases lay in between. CDR3 length equals 14 residues. In nucleotides, the CDR3 is TGTGCCAGCAGTGAATCGGTGGCTAAAGAGACCCAGTACTTC. The encoded protein is CASSESVAKETQYF.

This sequence joins TRBV4-1 and TRBJ2-2; no clear D gene. The CDR3 is 16 amino acids. The V end was cut by 0 bases, the J end by 0 bases, with 8 bases between. CDR1 and CDR2 (germline): MGHRA, YSYEKL. CDR3 nucleotides: TGCGCCAGCAGCCAAGATGAAAGCGCGAACACCGGGGAGCTGTTTTTT. It is translated as CASSQDESANTGELFF.

CDR3 DNA: TGTGCCAGCAGCGCCGAGAGGGCGAGTGAGACCCAGTACTTC. Amino acid sequence: CASSAERASETQYF. The chain employs TRBV11-2 and TRBJ2-5; a weak D match, TRBD2 (5 bases). CDR3 size: 14 residues. Germline V gene lookup returns CDR1 SGHAT and CDR2 FQNNGV. V gave up 5 bases and J gave up 5 bases, with 15 bases separating them.

This clonotype appeared many times. This chain joins TRBV12-3 or TRBV12-4 and TRBJ1-1; 8 bases are a match to TRBD1. J was trimmed by 1 base and V by 6 bases; bases with no gene match: 4. The CDR3 has 14 amino acids. CDR3 region: CASRPGQGNTEAFF. The CDR3 DNA reads as TGTGCCAGCAGGCCAGGACAGGGGAACACTGAAGCTTTCTTT.

This clonotype was recorded at least ten times. This rearrangement joins TRBV6-1 to TRBJ1-5, with TRBD1 matching 7 bases. The CDR3 covers 15 residues. Looked up from germline, CDR1 is MNHNS and CDR2 is SASEGT. Germline trimming cut 5 bases from V and 7 bases from J; bases unmatched to any gene: 11. CDR3 DNA sequence: TGTGCCAGCAGTAAACCTCAGGGGGATTGGCAGCCCCAGCATTTT. Translating gives CASSKPQGDWQPQHF.

This clonotype was detected a few times. This sequence joins TRBV14 and TRBJ1-2; 8 bases fit TRBD1. This CDR3 comprises 15 residues. Trimming cost V 0 bases and J 2 bases; bases outside gene matches: 2. Germline V CDR1 and CDR2: SGHDN, FVKESK. Here the CDR3 reads CASSQDGTGNYGYTF. In nucleotides, the CDR3 is TGTGCCAGCAGCCAAGATGGGACAGGCAACTATGGCTACACCTTC.

This clonotype has a count of ten or more. The V and J genes are TRBV6-1 and TRBJ1-5, with a weak D call TRBD1 (5 bases). The CDR3 covers 15 residues. The V end was cut by 6 bases, the J end by 0 bases, with 12 bases between. CDR1 is MNHNS and CDR2 is SASEGT in the germline V gene. CDR3 DNA: TGTGCCAGCAGGCTACAGGAAAATAGCAATCAGCCCCAGCATTTT. Protein sequence: CASRLQENSNQPQHF.

This clonotype was detected a few times. An end of the junction does not agree with germline; a read error may underlie this. In DNA form, the CDR3 reads TGCACCAGCAACGTAGCGGGAGGGTCCTACGAGCAGTACTTC. It is translated as CTSNVAGGSYEQYF. This chain joins TRBV5-1 and TRBJ2-7; TRBD2 agrees at 11 bases. This CDR3 contains 14 residues. CDR1 and CDR2 (germline): SGHRS, YFSETQ.

This clonotype was seen at least ten times. The genes are TRBV5-1 and TRBJ2-7; D may be TRBD1 or TRBD2 (5 bases each). V was cut by 4 bases and J by 2 bases, with 25 bases left in between. The CDR3 totals 18 residues. Germline-derived CDR1 and CDR2 are SGHRS and YFSETQ. CDR3 residues: CASSHQGPRATPAYEQYF. CDR3 nucleotides: TGCGCCAGCAGCCACCAGGGACCACGTGCGACACCAGCCTACGAGCAGTACTTC.

Ten or more counts support this clonotype. The chain joins TRBV12-3 or TRBV12-4 to TRBJ2-7, with 7 bases matching TRBD1. There are 17 residues in the CDR3. The junction had 14 bases not matched to a gene; V was cut back by 4 bases and J by 2 bases. The CDR3 DNA reads TGTGCCAGCAGTTCCGGACCAATGAGACAGGGCACCTACGAGCAGTACTTC. Protein product: CASSSGPMRQGTYEQYF.

This clonotype was counted ten times or more. The rearrangement links TRBV29-1 to TRBJ2-7, with D perhaps TRBD1 or TRBD2 (7 bases each). This CDR3 comprises 12 residues. V was shortened by 3 bases and J by 4 bases, with 10 bases between the two germline ends. Germline loops: CDR1 SQVTM, CDR2 ANQGSEA. DNA for the CDR3: TGCAGCGTTGACCAGGGGGGGTACGAGCAGTACTTC. Translated, it gives CSVDQGGYEQYF.

The chain links TRBV10-3 to TRBJ1-1; D remains ambiguous. Germline assignment: CDR1 ENHRY and CDR2 SYGVKD. This CDR3 has 13 residues. The V end was cut by 3 bases, the J end by 8 bases, with 13 bases between. CDR3 protein: CAISESRTAEAFF. In DNA, the CDR3 is TGTGCCATCAGTGAATCGCGCACAGCGGAAGCTTTCTTT.

In this sample, this clonotype turned up many times. This rearrangement joins TRBV19 to TRBJ2-3; 7 nucleotides align to TRBD1. Unmatched junction bases numbered 9, after V lost 9 bases and J lost 3 bases. CDR1 is LNHDA, CDR2 SQIVND, per germline (reference sequence). CDR3 length: 14 amino acids. CDR3 in DNA: TGTGCCAGCAGAACCCAGGGGGAAACAGATACGCAGTATTTT. Its protein product is CASRTQGETDTQYF.

This clonotype has ten or more counts. The chain recombines TRBV28 with TRBJ1-2; D may be TRBD1 (5 bases). Germline-derived CDR1 and CDR2 are MDHEN and SYDVKM. The CDR3 is 13 residues long. Trimming shortened V by 5 bases and J by 6 bases, and 13 bases separated the two germline ends. The CDR3 DNA follows: TGTGCCAGCAGTCTGGGACGCCGCGATGGCTACACCTTC. This gives the protein CASSLGRRDGYTF.

The chain joins TRBV6-2 or TRBV6-3 to TRBJ2-7; 8 bases agree with TRBD1. The ends lost 6 bases at V and 4 bases at J; junction bases unmatched: 11. Germline loops: CDR1 MNHEY, CDR2 SVGEGT. The CDR3 spans 15 residues. CDR3 DNA: TGTGCCAGCAGCCGGATCAGACAGGGGCCGTACGAGCAGTACTTC. It specifies CASSRIRQGPYEQYF.

This clonotype was seen a single time. The J gene is TRBJ1-5, the V gene TRBV6-5, with D unclear. CDR1 is MNHEY and CDR2 is SVGAGI in the germline V gene. Between the trimmed V and J ends, which lost 2 bases and 6 bases, there was a span of 14 bases. The CDR3 has 15 amino acids. The CDR3: CASSYGKGRVQPQHF. Written as DNA, the CDR3 is TGTGCCAGCAGTTACGGGAAGGGTCGGGTTCAGCCCCAGCATTTT.

The sample holds many counts of this clonotype. The rearrangement links TRBV14 to TRBJ2-7, with TRBD2 matching 10 bases. The V gene end was trimmed by 3 bases and the J gene end by 12 bases; junction bases not matched to a gene: 2. The CDR3 has 11 amino acids. CDR1 is SGHDN, CDR2 FVKESK, per germline. The CDR3 protein is CASSQGLARYF. CDR3 coding DNA: TGTGCCAGCAGCCAGGGACTAGCGAGGTACTTC.

This clonotype has just a few counts. V gene TRBV4-1 combines with J gene TRBJ2-2; 10 bases agree with TRBD1. The CDR3 is 16 residues long. J was trimmed by 7 bases and V by 3 bases; bases with no gene match: 8. Germline assignment: CDR1 MGHRA and CDR2 YSYEKL. The CDR3 reads CASSQGQGPKVGELFF. As DNA, the CDR3 is TGCGCCAGCAGCCAGGGACAGGGGCCCAAGGTCGGGGAGCTGTTTTTT.

This chain connects TRBV7-9 to TRBJ2-5, with D unclear. The V gene's germline CDR1 is SEHNR and CDR2 FQNEAQ (reference sequence). V lost 1 base and J 4 bases, leaving 10 bases between the germline ends. This CDR3 comprises 14 residues. CDR3 residues: CASSLGRSGETQYF. The CDR3, as DNA: TGTGCCAGCAGCTTAGGCCGGTCTGGAGAGACCCAGTACTTC.